This is a list of T cell receptor beta chains from one sample in a study of shared clonotypes between healthy human individuals. The method was immunoSEQ multiplex PCR; TCRdb's version includes in-frame clones alone and lacks a portion of them. The sample has about 680,000 clones; about 80% are singletons. Specimen: memory CD4+ T cells sorted from blood. All receptors come from a woman between 25 and 40 years old in good health. Both conserved end residues are part of each CDR3. Fields, in order: clone size, J gene, D gene, V gene, CDR3 protein, CDR3 DNA. The D gene is left open where the match is weak. Size is omitted from some rows. Given values are once, few, many or a class for expanded clones.

- | TRBJ1-1 | - | TRBV14 | CASSQVMGGGTEAFF | TGTGCCAGCAGCCAAGTAATGGGAGGAGGCACTGAAGCTTTCTTT
- | TRBJ2-1 | - | TRBV28 | CASSLGGSPTNEQFF | TGTGCCAGCAGTTTAGGTGGGAGCCCCACAAATGAGCAGTTCTTC
- | TRBJ2-1 | - | TRBV7-6 | CASSPNTVHEQFF | TGTGCCAGCAGCCCCAACACGGTACATGAGCAGTTCTTC
- | TRBJ1-5 | TRBD1 | TRBV7-9 | CASSQQIGGQGTNQPQHF | TGTGCCAGCAGCCAACAAATTGGGGGACAGGGAACAAATCAGCCCCAGCATTTT
- | TRBJ1-2 | - | TRBV19 | CASSIVPGRPYTF | TGTGCCAGTAGTATAGTACCCGGGAGGCCTTACACCTTC
- | TRBJ1-2 | - | TRBV5-8 | CASSFRQDSYGYTF | TGTGCCAGCAGCTTCCGGCAGGATTCCTATGGCTACACCTTC
- | TRBJ1-4 | - | TRBV27 | CASSFSGEKLFF | TGTGCCAGCAGCTTCAGCGGGGAAAAACTGTTTTTT
many | TRBJ2-3 | TRBD1 | TRBV5-1 | CASSLGQGASTDTQYF | TGCGCCAGCAGCTTGGGACAGGGGGCGTCCACAGATACGCAGTATTTT
few | TRBJ2-1 | - | TRBV4-1 | CASSQYNEQFF | TGCGCCAGCAGCCAATACAATGAGCAGTTCTTC
- | TRBJ2-7 | - | TRBV28 | CASKVRWGNGAYEQYF | TGTGCCAGCAAAGTAAGGTGGGGGAACGGTGCCTACGAGCAGTACTTC
- | TRBJ2-5 | TRBD2 | TRBV5-1 | CASSDLAGGLQETQYF | TGCGCCAGCAGCGACCTAGCGGGAGGGCTACAAGAGACCCAGTACTTC
once | TRBJ2-4 | - | TRBV28 | CASSPIFPGLAKNIQYF | TGTGCCAGCAGTCCCATCTTCCCAGGGCTAGCCAAAAACATTCAGTACTTC
once | TRBJ1-5 | - | TRBV30 | CAWGVLGRPQHF | TGTGCCTGGGGAGTGTTGGGGAGACCCCAGCATTTT
few | TRBJ2-5 | - | TRBV6-5 | CASKSSDRKETQYF | TGTGCCAGCAAATCCTCGGACAGAAAAGAGACCCAGTACTTC
- | TRBJ2-7 | TRBD2 | TRBV5-1 | CASSLQGGRGSYEQYF | TGCGCCAGCAGCTTGCAAGGCGGGAGAGGCTCCTACGAGCAGTACTTC
- | TRBJ1-3 | - | TRBV30 | CAWSVKGLLSGNTIYF | TGTGCCTGGAGTGTAAAGGGGCTCCTCTCCGGAAACACCATATATTTT